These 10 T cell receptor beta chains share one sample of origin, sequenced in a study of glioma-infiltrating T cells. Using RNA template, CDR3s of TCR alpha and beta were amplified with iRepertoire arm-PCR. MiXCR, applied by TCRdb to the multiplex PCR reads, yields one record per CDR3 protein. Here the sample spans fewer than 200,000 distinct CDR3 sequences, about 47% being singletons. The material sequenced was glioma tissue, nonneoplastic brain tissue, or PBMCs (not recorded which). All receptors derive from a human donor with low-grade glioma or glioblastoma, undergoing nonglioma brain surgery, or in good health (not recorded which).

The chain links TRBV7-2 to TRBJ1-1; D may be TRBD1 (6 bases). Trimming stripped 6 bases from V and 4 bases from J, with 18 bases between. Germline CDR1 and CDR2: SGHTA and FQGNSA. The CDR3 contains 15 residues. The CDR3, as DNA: TGTGCCAGCAGGCGAATCAGACAGGTGAGCACTGAAGCTTTCTTT. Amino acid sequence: CASRRIRQVSTEAFF.

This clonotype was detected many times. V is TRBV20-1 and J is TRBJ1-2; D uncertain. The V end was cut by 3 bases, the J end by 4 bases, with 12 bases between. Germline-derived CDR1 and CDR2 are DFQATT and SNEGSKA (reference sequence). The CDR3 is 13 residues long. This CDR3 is CSASNQAGYGYTF. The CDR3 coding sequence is TGCAGTGCTAGTAACCAGGCAGGCTATGGCTACACCTTC.

CDR3 DNA sequence: TGTGCCAGTTCTCCGGGATCAGTCTACGAGCAGTACTTC. It is translated as CASSPGSVYEQYF. The gene calls are TRBV19 and TRBJ2-7, with D possibly matching TRBD2 (5 bases). V lost 8 bases and J lost 3, with 14 bases in between. This CDR3 region has 13 residues. The germline V gene has CDR1 LNHDA and CDR2 SQIVND (reference sequence).

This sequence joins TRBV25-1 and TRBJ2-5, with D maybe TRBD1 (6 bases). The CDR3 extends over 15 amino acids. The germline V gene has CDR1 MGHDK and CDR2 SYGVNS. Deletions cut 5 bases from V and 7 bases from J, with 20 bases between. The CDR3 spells CASSRGVGTKGTQYF. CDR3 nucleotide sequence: TGTGCCAGCAGTCGGGGAGTTGGGACAAAAGGGACCCAGTACTTC.

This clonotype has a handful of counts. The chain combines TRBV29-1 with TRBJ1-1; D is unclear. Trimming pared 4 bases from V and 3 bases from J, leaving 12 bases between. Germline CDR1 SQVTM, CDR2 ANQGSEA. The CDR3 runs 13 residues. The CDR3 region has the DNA TGCAGCGTTGGCTCAGGACTATACACTGAAGCTTTCTTT. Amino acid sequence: CSVGSGLYTEAFF.

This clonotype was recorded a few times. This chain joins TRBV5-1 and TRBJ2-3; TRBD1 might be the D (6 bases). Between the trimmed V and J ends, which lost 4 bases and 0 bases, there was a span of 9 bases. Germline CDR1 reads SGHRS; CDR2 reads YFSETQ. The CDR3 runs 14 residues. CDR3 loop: CASSQGQSTDTQYF. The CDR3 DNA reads TGCGCCAGCAGCCAAGGACAGAGCACAGATACGCAGTATTTT.

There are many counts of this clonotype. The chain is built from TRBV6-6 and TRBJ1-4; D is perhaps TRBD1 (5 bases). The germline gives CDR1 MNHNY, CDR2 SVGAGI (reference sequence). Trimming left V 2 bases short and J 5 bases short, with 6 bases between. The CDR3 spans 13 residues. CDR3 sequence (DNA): TGTGCCAGCAGTTACCGGGGCAATGAAAAACTGTTTTTT. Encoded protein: CASSYRGNEKLFF.

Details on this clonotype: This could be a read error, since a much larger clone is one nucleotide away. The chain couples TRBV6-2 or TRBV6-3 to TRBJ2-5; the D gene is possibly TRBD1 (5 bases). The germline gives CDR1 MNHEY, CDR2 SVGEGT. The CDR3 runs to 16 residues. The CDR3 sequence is CAISYTLDKYQETQYF. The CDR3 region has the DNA TGTGCCATCAGTTACACCCTGGACAAGTACCAAGAGACCCAGTACTTC.

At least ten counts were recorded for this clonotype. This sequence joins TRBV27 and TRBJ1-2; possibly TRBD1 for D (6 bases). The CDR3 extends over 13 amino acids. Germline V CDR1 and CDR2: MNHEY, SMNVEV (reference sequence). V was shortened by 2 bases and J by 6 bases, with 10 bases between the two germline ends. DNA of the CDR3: TGTGCCAGCAGTTTACAGGGGTTGGATGGCTACACCTTC. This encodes CASSLQGLDGYTF.

Written as DNA, the CDR3 is TGTGCCAGCAGTTTACCTAGCGGGATGGATACGCAGTATTTT. Translating it yields CASSLPSGMDTQYF. The gene calls are TRBV12-3 or TRBV12-4 and TRBJ2-3, with 9 bases fitting TRBD2. The V and J ends lost 2 bases and 6 bases, in that order; junction bases with no gene match: 3. The CDR3 runs to 14 residues.